Shown below are 30 T cell receptor beta chains from a single sample sequenced in a study of early T cells in non-severe SARS-CoV-2 infection. TCRdb passed the 5' RACE reads through MiXCR, listing each CDR3 protein once. Here the sample spans 50,000 to 60,000 distinct CDR3 sequences, more than 9% being singletons. Sample: whole blood. The source is an adult who was a healthcare worker with PCR-confirmed SARS-CoV-2 infection or an uninfected control (not recorded which).

This clonotype was found many times. This chain's CDR3 is CASSLVGDFQPQHF. CDR3 coding DNA: TGTGCCAGCAGCCTAGTGGGGGACTTTCAGCCCCAGCATTTT. The chain employs TRBV7-9 and TRBJ1-5, with D tentatively TRBD1 (5 bases). The CDR3 is 14 amino acids. Germline CDR1 reads SEHNR; CDR2 reads FQNEAQ (reference sequence). Trimming stripped 5 bases from V and 6 bases from J, with 14 bases between.

V is TRBV27 and J is TRBJ1-6, with TRBD1 matching over 8 bases. Germline CDR1 MNHEY, CDR2 SMNVEV (reference sequence). Trimming removed 6 bases from V and 9 bases from J; junction bases left unmatched: 28. The CDR3 contains 21 residues. The CDR3 DNA reads TGTGCCAGCAGCCCGAGGAGATACGGACAGGGAAAGAAGTACGGCGGTTCACCCCTCCACTTT. Amino acid sequence: CASSPRRYGQGKKYGGSPLHF.

This clonotype came up a few times. The CDR3 loop is CSARVETRGGEQYF. The DNA of the CDR3 is TGCAGTGCTAGAGTCGAGACGCGAGGGGGCGAGCAGTACTTC. The chain uses TRBV20-1 and TRBJ2-7; tentatively, D is TRBD1 (6 bases). In germline, CDR1 is DFQATT, CDR2 SNEGSKA (reference sequence). This CDR3 region has 14 residues. Trimming left V 1 base short and J 6 bases short, with 16 bases between.

This clonotype showed up many times. The rearrangement uses TRBV28 and TRBJ1-5; D perhaps matches TRBD1 (6 bases). The germline V gene encodes CDR1 MDHEN and CDR2 SYDVKM. Deletions cut 3 bases from V and 3 bases from J, with 15 bases between. CDR3 size: 16 residues. The CDR3 DNA is TGTGCCAGCAGTTTTAGTGGACAGTCCCTCAATCAGCCCCAGCATTTT. Translation: CASSFSGQSLNQPQHF.

This chain connects TRBV29-1 to TRBJ2-1; no clear D gene. Trimming stripped 0 bases from V and 6 bases from J, with 9 bases between. This CDR3 has 13 amino acids. Germline V gene lookup returns CDR1 SQVTM and CDR2 ANQGSEA. CDR3 sequence reads: CSVEDLQGNEQFF. The CDR3 region has the DNA TGCAGCGTTGAAGATCTTCAAGGCAATGAGCAGTTCTTC.

The J gene is TRBJ1-3, the V gene TRBV3-1; no definite D call. The ends were cut back, 1 base at V and 7 bases at J, with 11 bases in the middle. The V gene's germline CDR1 is LGHDT and CDR2 YNNKEL (reference sequence). The CDR3 covers 14 residues. CDR3 DNA: TGTGCCAGCAGCCAAGTTGCTACACGGAACACCATATATTTT. It encodes CASSQVATRNTIYF. The entire variable domain, with the rest obtained from reference TRBV3-1 and TRBJ1-3, is as follows: DTAVSQTPKYLVTQMGNDKSIKCEQNLGHDTMYWYKQDSKKFLKIMFSYNNKELIINETVPNRFSPKSPDKAHLNLHINSLELGDSAVYFCASSQVATRNTIYFGEGSWLTVV.

Ten or more counts support this clonotype. J is TRBJ1-6 and V is TRBV18, with D possibly being TRBD1 (5 bases). Germline V CDR1 and CDR2: KGHSH, LQKENI. The CDR3 loop spans 14 amino acids. Trimming stripped 3 bases from V and 6 bases from J, with 9 bases between. The CDR3 reads CASSPTASNSPLHF. DNA of the CDR3: TGTGCCAGCTCACCGACAGCTTCTAATTCACCCCTCCACTTT.

This clonotype was seen at least ten times. The V and J genes are TRBV11-2 and TRBJ2-7; D is unresolved. Deletions cut 5 bases from V and 4 bases from J, with 9 bases between. The germline gives CDR1 SGHAT, CDR2 FQNNGV. The CDR3 is 12 residues long. The CDR3 bases are TGTGCCAGCAGCCTAGGACGGTACGAGCAGTACTTC. This gives the protein CASSLGRYEQYF.

The CDR3 DNA reads as TGTGCCAGCACGGCAGGACCTGGAGGGGGCTACACCTTC. This codes for CASTAGPGGGYTF. The chain recombines TRBV2 with TRBJ1-2, with D uncertain. This CDR3 spans 13 amino acids. Deletions cut 7 bases from V and 8 bases from J, with 17 bases between. Germline CDR1 is SNHLY and CDR2 is FYNNEI. Full variable domain (outside the CDR3, taken from reference TRBV2 and TRBJ1-2): EPEVTQTPSHQVTQMGQEVILRCVPISNHLYFYWYRQILGQKVEFLVSFYNNEISEKSEIFDDQFSVERPDGSNFTLKIRSTKLEDSAMYFCASTAGPGGGYTFGSGTRLTVV.

The chain carries TRBV6-5 and TRBJ2-6; unclear D gene. The CDR3 covers 15 residues. Germline V gene sequence: CDR1 MNHEY, CDR2 SVGAGI. V lost 6 bases to trimming and J lost 4 bases, with 13 bases between them. The CDR3 DNA follows: TGTGCCAGCAGGTACGAGAAAGCGGGGGCCAACGTCCTGACTTTC. As protein: CASRYEKAGANVLTF.

The chain employs TRBV4-1 and TRBJ2-7; TRBD1 might be the D (6 bases). The CDR3 extends over 15 amino acids. V lost 2 bases, J lost 7 bases, and 18 bases lay in between. Germline CDR1 MGHRA, CDR2 YSYEKL. CDR3 sequence (DNA): TGCGCCAGCAGCCAAATAGTCCTAAAAGGGGGAGAGCAGTACTTC. As protein: CASSQIVLKGGEQYF.

This clonotype appeared a few times. The V call is TRBV2, the J call TRBJ2-1, with D unresolved. The CDR3 covers 14 residues. Looked up from germline, CDR1 is SNHLY and CDR2 is FYNNEI. Trimming removed 8 bases from V and 0 bases from J, with 11 bases in between. CDR3 DNA sequence: TGTGCCAGCCTGGACGTTAGCTCCTACAATGAGCAGTTCTTC. Residues: CASLDVSSYNEQFF.

This clonotype was recorded a few times. The chain combines TRBV6-5 with TRBJ2-3; 8 nucleotides line up with TRBD2. The germline CDR1 and CDR2 sequences are MNHEY and SVGAGI. Trimming removed 0 bases from V and 3 bases from J; junction bases left unmatched: 8. The CDR3 extends over 17 amino acids. This CDR3 reads CASSYSFGGGRTDTQYF. In nucleotides, the CDR3 is TGTGCCAGCAGTTACTCGTTTGGCGGGGGGCGAACAGATACGCAGTATTTT.

This clonotype was seen a few times. No DNA is shown, since the ends of the CDR3 on it are uncertain; the CDR3 is the one TCRdb lists. The CDR3 reads CSVGDGTWEFF. J is TRBJ2-1 and V is TRBV29-1; the D segment call TRBD1 is taken from the table without a DNA check. The CDR3 sequence runs 11 residues, both termini included. Germline values: CDR1 SQVTM, CDR2 ANQGSEA.

This clonotype was counted only a few times. V gene TRBV20-1 combines with J gene TRBJ2-3; 8 bases agree with TRBD2. V was pared by 3 bases and J by 7 bases, with 18 bases of the junction left unmatched. Germline CDR1 DFQATT, CDR2 SNEGSKA (reference sequence). This CDR3 has 17 residues. The CDR3 region is CSASMGPGGRAMYTQYF. CDR3 sequence (DNA): TGCAGTGCTAGTATGGGCCCGGGGGGGAGGGCCATGTATACGCAGTATTTT.

The genes are TRBV6-1 and TRBJ2-7; 8 positions match TRBD2. The V gene end was trimmed by 8 bases and the J gene end by 0 bases; junction bases not matched to a gene: 6. Germline values: CDR1 MNHNS, CDR2 SASEGT. This CDR3 is 14 amino acids long. The CDR3 sequence: CASEPGTSSYEQYF. The CDR3 DNA reads TGTGCCAGCGAACCCGGGACTAGCTCCTACGAGCAGTACTTC.

This clonotype showed up just a few times. This rearrangement joins TRBV11-2 to TRBJ2-1; tentative D call: TRBD2 (5 bases). The CDR3 length is 15 residues. CDR1 SGHAT and CDR2 FQNNGV come from the germline V gene. Trimming shortened V by 2 bases and J by 0 bases, and 8 bases separated the two germline ends. The CDR3 coding sequence is TGTGCCAGCAGCTTACTTGGGAGCTCCTACAATGAGCAGTTCTTC. It yields the protein CASSLLGSSYNEQFF.

This clonotype appeared a few times. J is TRBJ2-7 and V is TRBV12-5; possibly TRBD2 for D (5 bases). The CDR3 extends over 13 amino acids. Germline CDR1 reads LGHNT; CDR2 reads FRNRAP. With 4 bases removed from V and 2 bases from J, the gap between germline ends came to 9 bases. The CDR3 protein is CASGSGSTYEQYF. The CDR3 nucleotides read TGTGCTAGTGGTTCGGGGAGTACCTACGAGCAGTACTTC. Full variable domain (missing parts from reference TRBV12-5 and TRBJ2-7): DARVTQTPRHKVTEMGQEVTMRCQPILGHNTVFWYRQTMMQGLELLAYFRNRAPLDDSGMPKDRFSAEMPDATLATLKIQPSEPRDSAVYFCASGSGSTYEQYFGPGTRLTVT.

The V gene is TRBV4-1, the J gene TRBJ1-5; the match to TRBD1 covers 12 bases. Germline assignment: CDR1 MGHRA and CDR2 YSYEKL. V shed 1 base, J shed 5 bases, and the junction held 6 bases outside the gene matches. The CDR3 sequence is 17 residues long. This CDR3 reads CASSQVGTGGRDQPQHF. The CDR3 coding sequence is TGCGCCAGCAGCCAAGTCGGGACAGGGGGCCGAGATCAGCCCCAGCATTTT.

Note on this clonotype: This is likely a read error, given that the CDR3 carries no conserved phenylalanine or tryptophan at its end. The limits of the CDR3 on the DNA are not certain, so only TCRdb's listed CDR3 is given. The rearrangement joins TRBV20-1 to TRBJ1-1; the table's D call, TRBD1, has no DNA check behind it. The CDR3 spans 12 residues, counting both ends. CDR1 is DFQATT, CDR2 SNEGSKA, per germline (reference sequence). The CDR3 region is CSVTRQGEAFHL.

This clonotype was observed at least ten times. The gene calls are TRBV3-1 and TRBJ2-6, with D uncertain. The V end was cut by 4 bases, the J end by 1 base, with 23 bases between. The germline V gene has CDR1 LGHDT and CDR2 YNNKEL (reference sequence). CDR3 length: 20 residues. Written as DNA, the CDR3 is TGTGCCAGCAGCCTCCTGACACGGCTAGACACGTTATCTGGGGCCAACGTCCTGACTTTC. It is translated as CASSLLTRLDTLSGANVLTF.

The gene calls are TRBV12-3 or TRBV12-4 and TRBJ2-5; D gene uncertain. The CDR3 is 12 amino acids. The V gene lost 5 bases and the J gene lost 7 bases, with 11 bases spanning the gap. Written as DNA, the CDR3 is TGTGCCAGCAGTCGGAAGTCAGGGACCCAGTACTTC. Translation gives CASSRKSGTQYF.

This clonotype has more than one count but fewer than ten. The chain couples TRBV5-4 to TRBJ1-4; 10 positions agree with TRBD1. The V segment lost 4 bases and the J segment 9 bases; nucleotides outside the gene matches: 9. Germline V gene sequence: CDR1 SGHNT, CDR2 YYREEE (reference sequence). This CDR3 contains 15 residues. The CDR3 protein is CASSLPGQGQQKLFF. The CDR3 DNA reads TGTGCCAGCAGCCTCCCGGGACAGGGGCAGCAAAAACTGTTTTTT.

The V call is TRBV20-1, the J call TRBJ2-7; 9 nucleotides match TRBD2. Germline trimming cut 0 bases from V and 3 bases from J; bases unmatched to any gene: 12. The CDR3 loop spans 17 amino acids. Germline-derived CDR1 and CDR2 are DFQATT and SNEGSKA (reference sequence). The CDR3 DNA reads as TGCAGTGCTAGAGACTCCACAGGGAGCGGGAGGTACTACGAGCAGTACTTC. The encoded protein is CSARDSTGSGRYYEQYF.

The chain employs TRBV20-1 and TRBJ2-1; tentatively, D is TRBD2 (6 bases). Germline V gene sequence: CDR1 DFQATT, CDR2 SNEGSKA (reference sequence). The CDR3 length is 14 residues. Deletions cut 2 bases from V and 9 bases from J, with 17 bases between. This CDR3 is CSARSDNWRGEQFF. The CDR3 nucleotides read TGCAGTGCTAGATCGGACAACTGGAGGGGTGAGCAGTTCTTC.

This clonotype was detected a few times. The chain links TRBV12-3 or TRBV12-4 to TRBJ1-1; TRBD1 agrees at 8 bases. This CDR3 comprises 16 residues. The V and J ends lost 3 bases and 0 bases, in that order; junction bases with no gene match: 6. Written as DNA, the CDR3 is TGTGCCAGCAGTTTCCGGACAGGGACGATGAACACTGAAGCTTTCTTT. Its protein is CASSFRTGTMNTEAFF.

This clonotype was detected a few times. The gene calls are TRBV10-3 and TRBJ1-4; tentative D call: TRBD1 (6 bases). CDR1 ENHRY and CDR2 SYGVKD come from the germline V gene. V was pared by 6 bases and J by 1 base, with 9 bases between. The length of the CDR3 is 14 residues. CDR3 protein: CAISRGLTNEKLFF. Here the CDR3 DNA reads TGTGCCATCAGCAGGGGATTAACTAATGAAAAACTGTTTTTT.

The rearrangement links TRBV7-2 to TRBJ1-5; D gene unclear. CDR1 SGHTA and CDR2 FQGNSA come from the germline V gene. The V gene lost 1 base and the J gene lost 9 bases, with 13 bases spanning the gap. The CDR3 extends over 14 amino acids. DNA for the CDR3: TGTGCCAGCAGCTTAGATAGCGTCAGTTCGCCCCAGCATTTT. It is translated as CASSLDSVSSPQHF.

This clonotype was found a few times. J is TRBJ2-7 and V is TRBV3-1, with D unresolved. Germline lookup yields CDR1 LGHDT and CDR2 YNNKEL (reference sequence). The CDR3 is 15 amino acids. V dropped 4 bases and J dropped 5 bases, with 18 bases sitting between them. CDR3 region: CASSPRVSPAHEQYF. DNA of the CDR3: TGTGCCAGCAGCCCCCGGGTCTCCCCGGCGCACGAGCAGTACTTC.

The chain has TRBV28 and TRBJ2-7; D unresolved. The CDR3 is 10 residues long. Trimming left V 6 bases short and J 4 bases short, with 4 bases between. In germline, CDR1 is MDHEN, CDR2 SYDVKM. CDR3 residues: CASRKYEQYF. The DNA for the CDR3 is TGTGCCAGCAGGAAATACGAGCAGTACTTC.